This T cell receptor (beta chain) originates from a study of T cells in Graves' hyperthyroidism and ophthalmopathy. The study's findings and limits: The model predicted ophthalmopathy a median around six months before onset.

The CDR3 is 15 amino acids. CDR1 is GTSNPN and CDR2 is SVGIG in the germline V gene (reference sequence). V dropped 2 bases and J dropped 0 bases, with 11 bases sitting between them. At least ten counts were recorded for this clonotype. Antigen unknown. TCR beta CDR3 regions were amplified from RNA transcripts. During a first-round RT-PCR of the TCR CDR3, the HTBI primer set was used. MiXCR, run by TCRdb on the multiplex PCR reads, gives a single entry per CDR3 protein. The table lists 350,000 to 450,000 distinct CDR3 sequences, about a sixth of them singletons. Blood was sampled at initial diagnosis of hyperthyroidism, prior to onset of any ophthalmopathy symptoms.

The sequence derives from a woman aged 25 to 39 with Graves' hyperthyroidism that later progressed to Graves' ophthalmopathy. The rearrangement joins TRBV30 to TRBJ1-5; possible D gene TRBD1, 6 bases. Sequencing was performed on blood. CDR3 residues: CAWSPGHYSNQPQHF. CDR3 nucleotides: TGTGCCTGGAGTCCGGGACACTATAGCAATCAGCCCCAGCATTTT.